These 30 T cell receptor beta chains originate from one sample sequenced in a study of T-cell memory formation after mild COVID-19. TCRdb ran MiXCR on the 5' RACE reads and lists one entry per CDR3 protein. Of 550,000 to 600,000 distinct CDR3 sequences in the sample, around a sixth are singletons; the top ten hold approximately 8.1%. Material: PBMCs or a T cell subset sorted from them (not recorded which). The receptors originated from an adult woman who had mild COVID-19 (a few samples of this study predate the infection). Cell type and time point are not known.

This clonotype appeared a few times. The rearrangement uses TRBV7-3 and TRBJ2-5; TRBD2 agrees at 9 bases. V lost 5 bases, J lost 2 bases, and 9 bases stayed unmatched. Germline CDR1 reads SGHTA; CDR2 reads FQGTGA. CDR3 size: 16 residues. The CDR3 protein is CASSQGAGGVQETQYF. In nucleotides, the CDR3 is TGTGCCAGCAGCCAAGGAGCGGGGGGCGTTCAAGAGACCCAGTACTTC.

This clonotype was recorded a few times. This chain connects TRBV5-6 to TRBJ2-2; D gene unclear. Germline CDR1 is SGHDT and CDR2 is YYEEEE. This CDR3 region has 14 residues. Between the trimmed V and J ends, which lost 4 bases and 2 bases, there was a span of 9 bases. The CDR3 nucleotides are TGTGCCAGCAGCGGATCGGAAAACACCGGGGAGCTGTTTTTT. Encoded protein: CASSGSENTGELFF.

This clonotype was recorded a few times. For the CDR3, the DNA is TGTGCCAGCAGTTACATCGCCAGGGGCACTAGCACAGATACGCAGTATTTT. Encoded protein: CASSYIARGTSTDTQYF. The chain combines TRBV6-5 with TRBJ2-3, with D maybe TRBD1 (6 bases). Germline CDR1 MNHEY, CDR2 SVGAGI. The CDR3 spans 17 residues. Deletions cut 2 bases from V and 0 bases from J, with 15 bases between.

This chain uses TRBV6-1 with TRBJ1-2; 12 nucleotides match TRBD1. Germline V gene sequence: CDR1 MNHNS, CDR2 SASEGT. Germline trimming cut 8 bases from V and 7 bases from J; bases unmatched to any gene: 11. The CDR3 covers 15 residues. CDR3 nucleotide sequence: TGTGCCAGCGGGAGTGGGGACAGGGGGCTTGGTGGCTACACCTTC. Its translation is CASGSGDRGLGGYTF.

V gene TRBV24-1 combines with J gene TRBJ2-2, with D tentatively TRBD2 (7 bases). Trimming stripped 9 bases from V and 0 bases from J, with 22 bases between. Germline-derived CDR1 and CDR2 are KGHDR and SFDVKD. The CDR3 is made up of 18 amino acids. CDR3 in amino acids: CATGDLGRGPTNTGELFF. Here the CDR3 DNA reads TGTGCCACCGGAGATTTGGGGCGGGGGCCTACGAACACCGGGGAGCTGTTTTTT.

The rearrangement links TRBV30 to TRBJ2-7, with unresolved D. Germline CDR1 reads GTSNPN; CDR2 reads SVGIG (reference sequence). The CDR3 spans 11 residues. V lost 2 bases and J lost 2, with 4 bases in between. CDR3 amino acids: CAWSLTYEQYF. CDR3 nucleotide sequence: TGTGCCTGGAGTCTAACCTACGAGCAGTACTTC.

V is TRBV5-4 and J is TRBJ2-7; 8 nucleotides line up with TRBD1. The CDR3 consists of 16 residues. Germline assignment: CDR1 SGHNT and CDR2 YYREEE (reference sequence). V gave up 4 bases and J gave up 1 base; unmatched junction bases: 10. The CDR3 DNA is TGTGCCAGCAGCCCGACCACCGGACAGGGTTCCTACGAGCAGTACTTC. As protein: CASSPTTGQGSYEQYF.

This clonotype was counted at least ten times. The rearrangement links TRBV5-1 to TRBJ1-5, with 7 bases matching TRBD1. CDR1 and CDR2 from the germline V gene are SGHRS and YFSETQ. Trimming at V came to 3 bases and at J to 4 bases, leaving 7 bases not matched to a gene. The CDR3 spans 15 residues. CDR3 region: CASSSTTGANQPQHF. CDR3 sequence (DNA): TGCGCCAGCAGCTCCACTACAGGGGCAAATCAGCCCCAGCATTTT.

This clonotype has only a few counts. This rearrangement joins TRBV3-1 to TRBJ2-7, with D possibly being TRBD2 (6 bases). V lost 0 bases to trimming and J lost 13 bases, with 16 bases between them. The CDR3 extends over 13 amino acids. CDR1 and CDR2 (germline): LGHDT, YNNKEL (reference sequence). CDR3 bases: TGTGCCAGCAGCCAAGAGGGGGGAGGCGCTACCTACTTC. This sequence encodes CASSQEGGGATYF.

This clonotype was detected ten times or more. The chain recombines TRBV12-3 or TRBV12-4 with TRBJ1-6; TRBD1 is a possible D gene (5 bases). This CDR3 has 16 amino acids. The V and J ends lost 2 bases and 6 bases respectively, with 14 bases between them. Written as DNA, the CDR3 is TGTGCCAGCAGTTTAAATGCGGGGCGGCCTAATTCACCCCTCCACTTT. Amino acids: CASSLNAGRPNSPLHF.

This clonotype was picked up a small number of times. This chain connects TRBV30 to TRBJ1-3, with 7 bases fitting TRBD1. Trimming at V came to 2 bases and at J to 2 bases, leaving 12 bases not matched to a gene. Germline-derived CDR1 and CDR2 are GTSNPN and SVGIG (reference sequence). This CDR3 contains 17 residues. As DNA, the CDR3 is TGTGCCTGGAGTCCACGAGGGGACAGCTTGGCTGGAAACACCATATATTTT. It yields the protein CAWSPRGDSLAGNTIYF.

This clonotype came up a few times. Written as DNA, the CDR3 is TGTGCCAGCAGCTTAAGCGGGACTAGCTATAAAATTGAGCAGTTCTTC. It yields the protein CASSLSGTSYKIEQFF. This chain joins TRBV7-9 and TRBJ2-1; 9 nucleotides align to TRBD2. The germline CDR1 and CDR2 sequences are SEHNR and FQNEAQ (reference sequence). V dropped 2 bases and J dropped 9; count of bases not matched to a gene: 11. The length of the CDR3 is 16 residues.

The CDR3 loop is CSARDSWAGESTGELFF. CDR3 in DNA: TGCAGTGCTAGAGATTCCTGGGCGGGAGAGTCCACCGGGGAGCTGTTTTTT. The chain uses TRBV20-1 and TRBJ2-2; 7 bases fit TRBD2. Germline CDR1 and CDR2: DFQATT and SNEGSKA (reference sequence). The CDR3 runs 17 residues. V lost 0 bases, J lost 4 bases, and 11 bases stayed unmatched.

The chain couples TRBV20-1 to TRBJ2-7; 8 bases line up with TRBD2. J lost 0 bases, V lost 5 bases, and 15 bases had no gene match. The CDR3 length is 17 residues. Germline CDR1 and CDR2: DFQATT and SNEGSKA (reference sequence). CDR3 DNA sequence: TGCAGTGCTTTCCTTAGCGGGATCAGCCCCAGCTCCTACGAGCAGTACTTC. Protein: CSAFLSGISPSSYEQYF.

The chain carries TRBV7-9 and TRBJ2-3, with TRBD1 matching 10 bases. Germline lookup yields CDR1 SEHNR and CDR2 FQNEAQ (reference sequence). With 5 bases clipped from V and 4 bases from J, the junction kept 6 bases outside the gene matches. There are 15 residues in the CDR3. The CDR3 spells CASSVAGTGADTQYF. For the CDR3, the DNA is TGTGCCAGCAGCGTCGCCGGGACAGGGGCAGATACGCAGTATTTT. Together with reference TRBV7-9 and TRBJ2-3, the CDR3 gives the full variable domain: DTGVSQNPRHKITKRGQNVTFRCDPISEHNRLYWYRQTLGQGPEFLTYFQNEAQLEKSRLLSDRFSAERPKGSFSTLEIQRTEQGDSAMYLCASSVAGTGADTQYFGPGTRLTVL.

There are a few counts of this clonotype. The gene calls are TRBV15 and TRBJ1-4, with TRBD1 matching over 7 bases. This CDR3 comprises 15 residues. Germline values: CDR1 LNHNV, CDR2 YYDKDF (reference sequence). J was trimmed by 4 bases and V by 4 bases; bases with no gene match: 6. CDR3 protein: CATSISTGINEKLFF. CDR3 nucleotide sequence: TGTGCCACCAGCATCTCGACAGGGATTAATGAAAAACTGTTTTTT.

The sample holds a few counts of this clonotype. This rearrangement joins TRBV7-9 to TRBJ2-7; TRBD2 is a possible D gene (5 bases). The CDR3 length is 16 residues. From germline, CDR1 is SEHNR and CDR2 FQNEAQ (reference sequence). V shed 1 base and J shed 6 bases, with 19 bases lying between them. The CDR3, as DNA: TGTGCCAGCAGCTTAGGACCGTCAGGAGGATCCACCGAGCAGTACTTC. Its translation: CASSLGPSGGSTEQYF.

This chain links TRBV5-4 with TRBJ1-1, with 8 bases that match TRBD1. The CDR3 is 12 residues long. Germline CDR1 and CDR2: SGHNT and YYREEE (reference sequence). The V segment lost 4 bases and the J segment 11 bases; nucleotides outside the gene matches: 7. This CDR3 is CASSKDRVEAFF. CDR3 nucleotide sequence: TGTGCCAGCAGCAAGGACAGGGTTGAGGCTTTCTTT.

The sample holds a few counts of this clonotype. The CDR3 DNA follows: TGTGCCAGCACACCGGGACAGGGGGGGGACGAGCAGTACTTC. This sequence encodes CASTPGQGGDEQYF. This chain uses TRBV7-9 with TRBJ2-7; 11 bases align to TRBD1. Germline-derived CDR1 and CDR2 are SEHNR and FQNEAQ (reference sequence). V lost 7 bases and J lost 5; bases outside the gene matches: 7. The CDR3 is 14 residues long.

The V call is TRBV6-5, the J call TRBJ2-1; 8 bases map to TRBD2. This CDR3 region has 15 residues. Germline loops: CDR1 MNHEY, CDR2 SVGAGI. V gave up 5 bases and J gave up 9 bases; unmatched junction bases: 12. The CDR3 loop reads CASSTTSGSLSEQFF. The CDR3 region has the DNA TGTGCCAGCAGTACAACTAGCGGATCGTTGAGTGAGCAGTTCTTC.

This clonotype was counted a few times. The chain employs TRBV15 and TRBJ2-7; no definite D call. Trimming pared 1 base from V and 6 bases from J, leaving 7 bases between. Per germline, CDR1 LNHNV and CDR2 YYDKDF (reference sequence). The CDR3 extends over 12 amino acids. The CDR3 region is CATSRGTVEQYF. For the CDR3, the DNA is TGTGCCACCAGCAGAGGGACCGTCGAGCAGTACTTC.

The chain is built from TRBV27 and TRBJ1-2; 7 nucleotides match TRBD1. The CDR3 is made up of 14 amino acids. Germline trimming cut 6 bases from V and 3 bases from J; bases unmatched to any gene: 7. CDR1 MNHEY and CDR2 SMNVEV come from the germline V gene (reference sequence). The CDR3 sequence: CASRLQGPDYGYTF. In DNA form, the CDR3 reads TGTGCCAGCAGATTACAGGGGCCGGACTATGGCTACACCTTC.

The table lists this clonotype with a few counts. V is TRBV12-3 or TRBV12-4 and J is TRBJ2-1; 8 nucleotides line up with TRBD2. V was pared by 4 bases and J by 3 bases, with 5 bases of the junction left unmatched. The CDR3 covers 15 residues. CDR3 sequence (DNA): TGTGCCAGCAGTTCACTAGCGGAGCTCTACAATGAGCAGTTCTTC. Protein product: CASSSLAELYNEQFF.

In the case of this clonotype: One end of the junction does not line up with germline, which may come from a read error. The CDR3 loop reads CASSLYVLMVF. DNA of the CDR3: TGTGCCAGCAGCTTATACGTGCTCATGGTTTTT. The chain couples TRBV7-9 to TRBJ1-4, with D unresolved. The CDR3 length is 11 residues. CDR1 SEHNR and CDR2 FQNEAQ come from the germline V gene (reference sequence).

The V call is TRBV5-1, the J call TRBJ1-2, with 7 bases identical to TRBD1. Per germline, CDR1 SGHRS and CDR2 YFSETQ. With V trimmed by 1 base and J by 4 bases, 7 bases remained unmatched. The CDR3 loop spans 15 amino acids. The CDR3 DNA reads as TGCGCCAGCAGCTTGTTGAGAGGGGGCCTCTATGGCTACACCTTC. Encoded protein: CASSLLRGGLYGYTF.

In this sample, this clonotype turned up a few times. The chain is built from TRBV25-1 and TRBJ2-7, with TRBD1 identical over 8 bases. V shed 6 bases, J shed 5 bases, and the junction held 6 bases outside the gene matches. The CDR3 sequence is 13 residues long. Per germline, CDR1 MGHDK and CDR2 SYGVNS. CDR3 sequence (DNA): TGTGCCAGCAGCGCGGGACAGGATGACGAGCAGTACTTC. This codes for CASSAGQDDEQYF.

The CDR3 reads CASSFAVRGTGYSYEQYF. The CDR3 bases are TGTGCCAGCAGTTTCGCCGTACGAGGGACAGGGTACTCCTACGAGCAGTACTTC. The chain joins TRBV12-3 or TRBV12-4 to TRBJ2-7; TRBD1 matches at 9 bases. The CDR3 is 18 amino acids. V was pared by 3 bases and J by 0 bases, with 12 bases of the junction left unmatched.

V gene TRBV6-5 combines with J gene TRBJ2-7; 10 nucleotides agree with TRBD2. The CDR3 runs 15 residues. Germline lookup yields CDR1 MNHEY and CDR2 SVGAGI. V shed 0 bases and J 6 bases; nucleotides not matched to a gene: 5. The CDR3 protein is CASSYSQRGGTEQYF. In DNA, the CDR3 is TGTGCCAGCAGTTACTCGCAGCGGGGGGGCACCGAGCAGTACTTC.

Only a few counts were recorded for this clonotype. The rearrangement links TRBV6-2 or TRBV6-3 to TRBJ1-5, with D hard to call. This CDR3 has 13 residues. Looked up from germline, CDR1 is MNHEY and CDR2 is SVGEGT. Trimming took 6 bases from V and 4 from J, leaving 10 bases between them. CDR3 DNA: TGTGCCAGCAGAATGGGTTTTAATCAGCCCCAGCATTTT. Translated: CASRMGFNQPQHF.

In DNA, the CDR3 is TGTGCCAGCAGCCAAGACTGGAAGAGACTTGACAGGGGGTCCTCCTCTGGGGCCAACGTCCTGACTTTC. Residues: CASSQDWKRLDRGSSSGANVLTF. The genes are TRBV3-1 and TRBJ2-6, with 9 nucleotides matching TRBD1. This CDR3 has 23 amino acids. With V trimmed by 0 bases and J by 0 bases, 18 bases remained unmatched. CDR1 and CDR2 (germline): LGHDT, YNNKEL (reference sequence).